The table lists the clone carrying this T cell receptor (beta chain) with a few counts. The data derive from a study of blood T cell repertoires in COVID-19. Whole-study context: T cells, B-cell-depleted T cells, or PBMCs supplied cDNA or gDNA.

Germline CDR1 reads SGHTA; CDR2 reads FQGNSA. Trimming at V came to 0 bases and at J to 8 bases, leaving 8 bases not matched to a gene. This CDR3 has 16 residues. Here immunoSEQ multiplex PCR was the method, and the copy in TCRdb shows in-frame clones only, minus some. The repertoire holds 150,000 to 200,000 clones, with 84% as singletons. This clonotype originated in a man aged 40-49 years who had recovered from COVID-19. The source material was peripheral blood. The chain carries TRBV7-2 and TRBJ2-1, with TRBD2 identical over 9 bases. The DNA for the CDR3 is TGTGCCAGCAGCTTAGCAGGCGGGAGGGCTGGCGATGAGCAGTTCTTC. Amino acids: CASSLAGGRAGDEQFF.